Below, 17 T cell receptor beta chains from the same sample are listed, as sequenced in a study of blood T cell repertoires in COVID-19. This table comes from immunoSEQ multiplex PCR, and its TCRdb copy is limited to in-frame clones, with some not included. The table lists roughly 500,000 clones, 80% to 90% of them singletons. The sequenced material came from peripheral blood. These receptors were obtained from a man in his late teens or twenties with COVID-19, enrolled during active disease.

The CDR3 reads CASSLVGQSDTDTQYF. In nucleotides, the CDR3 is TGCGCCAGCAGCTTGGTGGGACAGAGCGACACAGATACGCAGTATTTT. The chain couples TRBV5-1 to TRBJ2-3; 7 bases are shared with TRBD1. This CDR3 has 16 residues. CDR1 and CDR2 from the germline V gene are SGHRS and YFSETQ. Trimming took 0 bases from V and 2 from J; bases not matched to a gene: 6.

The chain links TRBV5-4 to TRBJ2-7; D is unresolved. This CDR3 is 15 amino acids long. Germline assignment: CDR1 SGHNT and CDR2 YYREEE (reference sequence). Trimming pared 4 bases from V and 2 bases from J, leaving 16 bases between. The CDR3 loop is CASSLGDAQAYEQYF. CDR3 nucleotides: TGTGCCAGCAGCCTGGGCGACGCGCAGGCCTACGAGCAGTACTTC.

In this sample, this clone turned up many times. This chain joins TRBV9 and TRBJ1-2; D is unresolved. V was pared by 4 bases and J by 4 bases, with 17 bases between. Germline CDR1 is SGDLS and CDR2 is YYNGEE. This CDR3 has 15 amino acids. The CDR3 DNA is TGTGCCAGCAGCCCCGAATTATCAGTCCTCTATGGCTACACCTTC. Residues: CASSPELSVLYGYTF.

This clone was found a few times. CDR3 sequence: CASRREREGLSEQFF. The CDR3 nucleotides are TGTGCCAGTAGGAGGGAGCGGGAGGGCCTAAGTGAGCAGTTCTTC. This chain links TRBV19 with TRBJ2-1; 10 bases fit TRBD2. The germline V gene encodes CDR1 LNHDA and CDR2 SQIVND (reference sequence). This CDR3 has 15 residues. Unmatched junction bases numbered 11, after V lost 6 bases and J lost 9 bases.

CDR3 nucleotides: TGTGCCAGCAGTTCCGTTTGGACAGGTAGAAACACCATATATTTT. Translation gives CASSSVWTGRNTIYF. V usage is TRBV6-5 and J usage is TRBJ1-3; 7 positions agree with TRBD1. The germline CDR1 and CDR2 sequences are MNHEY and SVGAGI. The V segment lost 4 bases and the J segment 5 bases; nucleotides outside the gene matches: 8. The CDR3 is 15 residues long.

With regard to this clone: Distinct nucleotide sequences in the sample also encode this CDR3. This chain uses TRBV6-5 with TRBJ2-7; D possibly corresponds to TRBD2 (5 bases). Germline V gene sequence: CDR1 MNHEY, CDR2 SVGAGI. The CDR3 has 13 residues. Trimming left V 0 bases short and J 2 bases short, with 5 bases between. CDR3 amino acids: CASSYSRAYEQYF. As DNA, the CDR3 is TGTGCCAGCAGTTACTCGAGGGCCTACGAGCAGTACTTC.

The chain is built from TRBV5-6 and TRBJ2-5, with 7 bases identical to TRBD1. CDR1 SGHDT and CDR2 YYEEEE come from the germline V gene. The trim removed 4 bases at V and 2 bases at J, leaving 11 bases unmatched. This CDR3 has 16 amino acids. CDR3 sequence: CASSPLINRGQETQYF. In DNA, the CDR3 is TGTGCCAGCAGCCCGCTGATAAACAGGGGACAAGAGACCCAGTACTTC.

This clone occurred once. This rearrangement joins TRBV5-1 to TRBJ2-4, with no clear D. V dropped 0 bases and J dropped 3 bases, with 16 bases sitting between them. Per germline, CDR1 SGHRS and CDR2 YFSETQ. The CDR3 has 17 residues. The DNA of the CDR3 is TGCGCCAGCAGCTTGGATAATCGACAAGGCCTCAAAAACATTCAGTACTTC. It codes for CASSLDNRQGLKNIQYF.

The DNA of the CDR3 is TGTGCAGGTTTGGATCAAAGCGGGAGGGGTATATACAATGAGCAGTTCTTC. Amino acid sequence: CAGLDQSGRGIYNEQFF. The rearrangement joins TRBV28 to TRBJ2-1; 10 bases line up with TRBD2. The CDR3 runs to 17 residues. Germline CDR1 and CDR2: MDHEN and SYDVKM.

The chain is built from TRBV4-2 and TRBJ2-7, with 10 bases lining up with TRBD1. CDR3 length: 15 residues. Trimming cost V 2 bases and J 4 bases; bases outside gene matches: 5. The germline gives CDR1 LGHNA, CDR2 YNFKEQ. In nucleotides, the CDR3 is TGTGCCAGCAGCCAACCCGGGACAGGGGCATACGAGCAGTACTTC. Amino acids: CASSQPGTGAYEQYF.

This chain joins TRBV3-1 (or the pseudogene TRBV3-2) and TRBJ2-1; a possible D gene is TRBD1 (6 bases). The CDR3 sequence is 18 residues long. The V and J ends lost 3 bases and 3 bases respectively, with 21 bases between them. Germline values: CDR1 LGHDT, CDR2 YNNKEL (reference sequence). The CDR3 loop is CASSQGVVSRGGYNEQFF. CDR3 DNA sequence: TGTGCCAGCAGCCAGGGTGTCGTAAGCAGAGGGGGCTACAATGAGCAGTTCTTC.

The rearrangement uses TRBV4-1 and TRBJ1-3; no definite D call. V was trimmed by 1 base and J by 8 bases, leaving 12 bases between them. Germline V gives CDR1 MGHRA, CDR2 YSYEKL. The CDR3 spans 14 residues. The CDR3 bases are TGCGCCAGCAGCCAAGCACGGCAGGCTGACACCATATATTTT. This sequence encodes CASSQARQADTIYF.

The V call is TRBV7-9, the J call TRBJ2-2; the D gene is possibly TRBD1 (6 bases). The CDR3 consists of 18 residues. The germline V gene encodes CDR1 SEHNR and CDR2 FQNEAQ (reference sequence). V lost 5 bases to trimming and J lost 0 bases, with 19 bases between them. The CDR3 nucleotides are TGTGCCAGCAGCCCCCTACAGGGAAATCACGCGAACACCGGGGAGCTGTTTTTT. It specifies CASSPLQGNHANTGELFF.

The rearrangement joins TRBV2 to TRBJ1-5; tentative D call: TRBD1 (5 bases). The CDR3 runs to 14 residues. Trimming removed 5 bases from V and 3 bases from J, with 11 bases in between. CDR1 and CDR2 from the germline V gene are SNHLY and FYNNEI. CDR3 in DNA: TGTGCCAGCAGTAAGGGGCCTGCCAATCAGCCCCAGCATTTT. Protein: CASSKGPANQPQHF.

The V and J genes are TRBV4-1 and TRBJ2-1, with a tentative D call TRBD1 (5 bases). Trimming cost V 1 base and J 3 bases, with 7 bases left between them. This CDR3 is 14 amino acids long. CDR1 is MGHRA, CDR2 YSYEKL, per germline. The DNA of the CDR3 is TGCGCCAGCAGCCAAGGGGGCGACTACAATGAGCAGTTCTTC. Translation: CASSQGGDYNEQFF.

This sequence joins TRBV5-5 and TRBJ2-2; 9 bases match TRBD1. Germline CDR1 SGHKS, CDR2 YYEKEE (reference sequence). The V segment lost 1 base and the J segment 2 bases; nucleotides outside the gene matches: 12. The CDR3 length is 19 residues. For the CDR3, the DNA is TGTGCCAGCAGCTTGCGGAGCGCCCTGGGACAGGGAAACACCGGGGAGCTGTTTTTT. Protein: CASSLRSALGQGNTGELFF.

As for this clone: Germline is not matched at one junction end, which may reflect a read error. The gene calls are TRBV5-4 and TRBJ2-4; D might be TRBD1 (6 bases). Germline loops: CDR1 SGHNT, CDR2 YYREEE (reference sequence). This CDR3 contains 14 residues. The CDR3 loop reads CASGLGGQWGIQYF. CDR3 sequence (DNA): TGTGCCAGCGGCTTAGGAGGACAGTGGGGCATTCAGTACTTC. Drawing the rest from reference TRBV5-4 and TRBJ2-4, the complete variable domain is ETGVTQSPTHLIKTRGQQVTLRCSSQSGHNTVSWYQQALGQGPQFIFQYYREEENGRGNFPPRFSGLQFPNYSSELNVNALELDDSALYLCASGLGGQWGIQYFGAGTRLSVL.